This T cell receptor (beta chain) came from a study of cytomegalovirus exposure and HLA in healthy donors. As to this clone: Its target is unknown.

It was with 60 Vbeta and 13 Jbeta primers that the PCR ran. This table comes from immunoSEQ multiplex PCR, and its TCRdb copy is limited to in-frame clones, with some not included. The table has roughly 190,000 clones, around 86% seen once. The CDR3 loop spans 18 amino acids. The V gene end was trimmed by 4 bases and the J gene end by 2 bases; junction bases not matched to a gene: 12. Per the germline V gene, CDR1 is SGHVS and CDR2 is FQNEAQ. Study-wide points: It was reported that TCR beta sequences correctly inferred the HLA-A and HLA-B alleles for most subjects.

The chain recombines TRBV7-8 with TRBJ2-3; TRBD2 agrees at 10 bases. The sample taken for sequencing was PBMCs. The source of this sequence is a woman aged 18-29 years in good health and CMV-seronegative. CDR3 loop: CASSSPRSSGRTTDTQYF. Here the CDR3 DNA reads TGTGCCAGCAGCTCCCCGAGAAGTAGCGGGAGGACCACAGATACGCAGTATTTT. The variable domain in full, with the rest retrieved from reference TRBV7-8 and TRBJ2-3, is GAGVSQSPRYKVAKRGQDVALRCDPISGHVSLFWYQQALGQGPEFLTYFQNEAQLDKSGLPSDRFFAERPEGSVSTLKIQRTQQEDSAVYLCASSSPRSSGRTTDTQYFGPGTRLTVL.